Each of the 15 T cell receptor beta chains below was sequenced from the same sample in a study of regulatory T cells in long-lasting Graves disease (dated by TCRdb to the early 2020s). The time point label on this specimen signifies: newly diagnosed GD, antithyroid drugs for less than 3 months. RNA was extracted from PBMCs in TRIzol for both TCR sequencing and RNA sequencing. The method behind the library was multiplex PCR. TCRdb shows the sequencer as Illumina HiSeq 4000. TCR beta libraries were built with iRepertoire HTBI primers and Arm-PCR amplification of CDR3 regions. The public sequencing data were trimmed at Q25 with fastp and processed into clonotypes with MiXCR by TCRdb, which kept only in-frame beta chains. Identical CDR3 proteins give one entry, which carries the most common genes and DNA. This sample holds some 240,000 distinct CDR3 sequences; approximately 18% were observed only once. Of the sample, approximately 10% falls within the top ten clones.

These sequences were also reported in another study, on T cells in Graves' hyperthyroidism and ophthalmopathy.

The sequencing here drew on peripheral blood mononuclear cells (PBMCs), taken at new diagnosis, from a patient treated with antithyroid drugs. These receptor sequences come from a woman younger than 45 with Graves disease. Donor details come from another sample of the same person, matched by shared clones.

This clonotype was picked up a small number of times. The DNA of the CDR3 is TGTGCCAGCAGCTTAGCGCAGTCGTCCAGCGGGGATGAGCAGTTCTTC. This sequence encodes CASSLAQSSSGDEQFF. The chain combines TRBV7-9 with TRBJ2-1, with 7 nucleotides matching TRBD2. The J segment lost 8 bases and the V segment lost 0 bases, leaving 10 bases of the junction unmatched. Germline values: CDR1 SEHNR, CDR2 FQNEAQ (reference sequence). The CDR3 spans 16 residues. Full variable domain (rest looked up from reference TRBV7-9 and TRBJ2-1): DTGVSQNPRHKITKRGQNVTFRCDPISEHNRLYWYRQTLGQGPEFLTYFQNEAQLEKSRLLSDRFSAERPKGSFSTLEIQRTEQGDSAMYLCASSLAQSSSGDEQFFGPGTRLTVL.

To note about this clonotype: The junction and the germline gene differ at one end; a read error may be behind it. This chain connects TRBV5-5 to TRBJ2-5; 9 bases fit TRBD1. This CDR3 has 17 amino acids. CDR1 SGHKS and CDR2 YYEKEE come from the germline V gene (reference sequence). In nucleotides, the CDR3 is TGTGTCAGCAGCCCCCGGGACAGGGTGATCTACCAAGAGACCCAGTACTTC. Encoded protein: CVSSPRDRVIYQETQYF. Using reference TRBV5-5 and TRBJ2-5 for the parts outside the CDR3, the full variable domain is DAGVTQSPTHLIKTRGQQVTLRCSPISGHKSVSWYQQVLGQGPQFIFQYYEKEERGRGNFPDRFSARQFPNYSSELNVNALLLGDSALYLCVSSPRDRVIYQETQYFGPGTRLLVL.

This clonotype has just a few counts. The rearrangement joins TRBV24-1 to TRBJ1-5; D is ambiguous. Looked up from germline, CDR1 is KGHDR and CDR2 is SFDVKD. Deletions cut 1 base from V and 9 bases from J, with 6 bases between. This CDR3 has 12 amino acids. The CDR3 region has the DNA TGTGCCACCAGTGATTTACCGGGGCCCCAGCATTTT. This encodes CATSDLPGPQHF.

This clonotype was observed at least ten times. The rearrangement links TRBV5-4 to TRBJ1-2; D call uncertain. The CDR3 contains 15 residues. V shed 4 bases and J shed 2 bases, with 15 bases lying between them. Germline V gives CDR1 SGHNT, CDR2 YYREEE (reference sequence). The CDR3 here is CASSEPGRTNYGYTF. CDR3 coding DNA: TGTGCCAGCAGCGAGCCCGGACGGACCAACTATGGCTACACCTTC.

This sequence joins TRBV28 and TRBJ2-5, with TRBD2 matching over 9 bases. From germline, CDR1 is MDHEN and CDR2 SYDVKM. This CDR3 spans 16 amino acids. J was trimmed by 5 bases and V by 5 bases; bases with no gene match: 12. CDR3 sequence (DNA): TGTGCCAGCAGTAACCTTAGCGGGAGCGAGAGGGAGACCCAGTACTTC. This translates into CASSNLSGSERETQYF. The whole variable domain, remainder taken from reference TRBV28 and TRBJ2-5, is DVKVTQSSRYLVKRTGEKVFLECVQDMDHENMFWYRQDPGLGLRLIYFSYDVKMKEKGDIPEGYSVSREKKERFSLILESASTNQTSMYLCASSNLSGSERETQYFGPGTRLLVL.

Ten or more counts support this clonotype. The chain recombines TRBV28 with TRBJ1-5, with D possibly TRBD1 on 5 matching bases. The V and J ends lost 7 bases and 4 bases respectively, with 8 bases between them. CDR1 is MDHEN, CDR2 SYDVKM, per germline. The CDR3 spans 12 residues. CDR3 nucleotides: TGTGCCAGCACTCCAGGGAATCAGCCCCAGCATTTT. It codes for CASTPGNQPQHF.

A remark on this clonotype: A read error is the likely source, as a far larger clone sits one nucleotide away. The chain links TRBV28 to TRBJ2-6, with 10 bases that match TRBD1. After removal of 6 bases from V and 8 bases from J, the junction contained 16 bases not matched to a gene. This CDR3 is 18 amino acids long. Germline V gene sequence: CDR1 MDHEN, CDR2 SYDVKM. CDR3 in DNA: TGTGCCAGCAGCTTGAGGACAGGGGGGTCCTCGTGGACCAACGTCCTGACTTTC. Translation: CASSLRTGGSSWTNVLTF.

In its sample, this clonotype was seen many times. J is TRBJ2-2 and V is TRBV30; D call uncertain. The germline CDR1 and CDR2 sequences are GTSNPN and SVGIG (reference sequence). V lost 0 bases, J lost 5 bases, and 10 bases lay in between. The CDR3 covers 14 residues. CDR3 coding DNA: TGTGCCTGGAGTGTAGGCCTAGGGACCGGGGAGCTGTTTTTT. Translating gives CAWSVGLGTGELFF.

Many counts were recorded for this clonotype. The chain employs TRBV7-9 and TRBJ1-2; 9 bases fit TRBD1. The CDR3 is 15 amino acids. V was clipped by 5 bases and J by 3 bases; unmatched bases: 7. The V gene's germline CDR1 is SEHNR and CDR2 FQNEAQ (reference sequence). CDR3 DNA: TGTGCCAGCAGCCCGGGACAGGGAGTCTACTATGGCTACACCTTC. Its translation: CASSPGQGVYYGYTF.

This clonotype has at least ten counts. The rearrangement joins TRBV6-4 to TRBJ1-1, with TRBD1 as a possible D gene (5 bases). Germline V CDR1 and CDR2: MRHNA, SNTAGT. V was shortened by 6 bases and J by 1 base, with 9 bases between the two germline ends. This CDR3 contains 13 residues. The CDR3 DNA sequence: TGTGCCAGCAGAGCCAGGGAGAACACTGAAGCTTTCTTT. Its protein product is CASRARENTEAFF.

At least ten counts were recorded for this clonotype. The chain links TRBV18 to TRBJ1-6; D gene ambiguous. Trimming took 3 bases from V and 8 from J, leaving 5 bases between them. The germline gives CDR1 KGHSH, CDR2 LQKENI. This CDR3 is built from 12 residues. CDR3 in DNA: TGTGCCAGCTCACCCAAGGATTCACCCCTCCACTTT. Its protein is CASSPKDSPLHF.

This clonotype was seen ten or more times. The V call is TRBV27, the J call TRBJ1-2; a weak D match, TRBD1 (5 bases). Germline CDR1 reads MNHEY; CDR2 reads SMNVEV (reference sequence). Trimming shortened V by 7 bases and J by 8 bases, and 20 bases separated the two germline ends. This CDR3 spans 14 amino acids. This CDR3 reads CASTSGQGPWGYTF. CDR3 coding DNA: TGTGCCAGCACCTCCGGGCAGGGCCCTTGGGGCTACACCTTC.

The DNA for the CDR3 is TGTGCCTGGACTAGCGGATTGACAGATACGCAGTATTTT. Translating it yields CAWTSGLTDTQYF. V and J are TRBV30 and TRBJ2-3, with 7 bases aligning to TRBD2. Germline assignment: CDR1 GTSNPN and CDR2 SVGIG (reference sequence). Trimming took 4 bases from V and 3 from J; bases not matched to a gene: 4. This CDR3 is built from 13 residues.

This clonotype was observed at least ten times. The chain has TRBV9 and TRBJ1-2; 10 nucleotides match TRBD1. Germline V lookup: CDR1 SGDLS, CDR2 YYNGEE. Trimming removed 4 bases from V and 8 bases from J; junction bases left unmatched: 17. The CDR3 consists of 17 residues. CDR3 protein: CASSPRLGTGAFGGYTF. In nucleotides, the CDR3 is TGTGCCAGCAGCCCGCGTCTAGGGACAGGGGCCTTTGGGGGCTACACCTTC.

This clonotype has more than one count but fewer than ten. The chain recombines TRBV5-1 with TRBJ1-2, with 10 bases identical to TRBD1. Germline CDR1 and CDR2: SGHRS and YFSETQ. V trimming: 3 bases; J trimming: 9 bases; junction bases outside the gene matches: 8. There are 14 residues in the CDR3. The CDR3 nucleotides are TGCGCCAGCAGCTCGGGGACAGGGGTTGGTCGCTACACCTTC. It encodes CASSSGTGVGRYTF.